A single sample gave rise to the 23 T cell receptor beta chains below, sequenced in a study of T cell clonotyping in hematopoietic cell transplantation. The repertoire was sequenced with immunoSEQ multiplex PCR; TCRdb's copy has only in-frame clones and lacks some. The sample includes roughly 38,000 clones, 88% of them seen just once. Sequenced: peripheral blood mononuclear cells. These receptors all stem from a woman aged 40 to 50 in good health. Some clones in this sample may be carry-over from other donors' samples.

This clone was found once. The rearrangement links TRBV14 to TRBJ2-3; 9 nucleotides agree with TRBD2. The V and J ends lost 3 bases and 5 bases, in that order; junction bases with no gene match: 15. This CDR3 has 18 residues. Germline CDR1 SGHDN, CDR2 FVKESK. CDR3 amino acids: CASSHLNGGRAIIDTQYF. The CDR3 region has the DNA TGTGCCAGCAGCCACTTGAACGGCGGGAGGGCCATTATAGATACGCAGTATTTT.

The chain carries TRBV5-6 and TRBJ2-1; 7 bases are a match to TRBD2. In germline, CDR1 is SGHDT, CDR2 YYEEEE. With 3 bases clipped from V and 1 base from J, the junction kept 7 bases outside the gene matches. This CDR3 comprises 16 residues. DNA for the CDR3: TGTGCCAGCAGCTCTCGGACTAGGGGATCCTACAATGAGCAGTTCTTC. This sequence encodes CASSSRTRGSYNEQFF.

This chain links TRBV2 with TRBJ1-2; D not certain. CDR3 size: 12 residues. Deletions cut 3 bases from V and 7 bases from J, with 9 bases between. Germline CDR1 is SNHLY and CDR2 is FYNNEI. The CDR3 spells CASSETGIGYTF. DNA for the CDR3: TGTGCCAGCAGTGAGACGGGGATTGGCTACACCTTC.

The V call is TRBV11-2, the J call TRBJ1-4; D not certain. The CDR3 spans 15 residues. Trimming removed 5 bases from V and 2 bases from J, with 12 bases in between. Germline CDR1 SGHAT, CDR2 FQNNGV. CDR3 in DNA: TGTGCCAGCAGCCGTCGTGGAACCACTAATGAAAAACTGTTTTTT. It is translated as CASSRRGTTNEKLFF.

The V and J genes are TRBV30 and TRBJ2-7, with 8 nucleotides matching TRBD2. Germline loops: CDR1 GTSNPN, CDR2 SVGIG (reference sequence). V shed 4 bases, J shed 6 bases, and the junction held 11 bases outside the gene matches. The CDR3 is 14 residues long. The CDR3 loop is CAWTQGLDTGEQYF. CDR3 DNA sequence: TGTGCCTGGACCCAGGGACTAGATACGGGCGAGCAGTACTTC.

The chain is built from TRBV18 and TRBJ1-1; D is unresolved. Between the trimmed V and J ends, which lost 2 bases and 3 bases, there was a span of 13 bases. From germline, CDR1 is KGHSH and CDR2 LQKENI. This CDR3 is built from 15 residues. CDR3 in DNA: TGTGCCAGCTCACCAAGATCGCAGGAGGACACTGAAGCTTTCTTT. It encodes CASSPRSQEDTEAFF.

The rearrangement joins TRBV27 to TRBJ2-7; 7 bases agree with TRBD1. Germline V gene lookup returns CDR1 MNHEY and CDR2 SMNVEV (reference sequence). The V gene end was trimmed by 5 bases and the J gene end by 4 bases; junction bases not matched to a gene: 14. The CDR3 runs to 16 residues. CDR3 loop: CASSLSFGTVQYEQYF. In DNA form, the CDR3 reads TGTGCCAGCAGTCTCTCCTTCGGGACAGTACAATACGAGCAGTACTTC.

This clone was seen only once. The V and J genes are TRBV30 and TRBJ1-3; the D gene is possibly TRBD1 (6 bases). Germline CDR1 is GTSNPN and CDR2 is SVGIG (reference sequence). The CDR3 contains 15 residues. Deletions cut 5 bases from V and 0 bases from J, with 14 bases between. CDR3: CAWRGGRLSGNTIYF. DNA of the CDR3: TGTGCCTGGCGCGGGGGCAGGCTCTCTGGAAACACCATATATTTT.

The chain is built from TRBV29-1 and TRBJ1-1; no clear D. This CDR3 has 17 residues. Trimming left V 4 bases short and J 1 base short, with 22 bases between. The germline V gene encodes CDR1 SQVTM and CDR2 ANQGSEA. CDR3 nucleotides: TGCAGCGTTGGGGGAGAGCAGCGGAGGCGTGGGAACACTGAAGCTTTCTTT. It yields the protein CSVGGEQRRRGNTEAFF.

This clone was recorded once. V and J are TRBV6-5 and TRBJ2-5; 7 bases align to TRBD2. The junction had 7 bases not matched to a gene; V was cut back by 8 bases and J by 1 base. Germline values: CDR1 MNHEY, CDR2 SVGAGI. CDR3 length equals 14 residues. The CDR3 sequence: CASRALAVQETQYF. The DNA of the CDR3 is TGTGCCAGCCGTGCTCTAGCGGTCCAAGAGACCCAGTACTTC.

V usage is TRBV6-1 and J usage is TRBJ2-7; 7 nucleotides agree with TRBD2. Germline trimming cut 7 bases from V and 6 bases from J; bases unmatched to any gene: 6. The germline V gene has CDR1 MNHNS and CDR2 SASEGT. The CDR3 consists of 12 residues. CDR3: CASTKGGSEQYF. The CDR3 nucleotides read TGTGCCAGCACCAAGGGAGGGAGCGAGCAGTACTTC.

The chain has TRBV10-1 and TRBJ1-3; TRBD1 might be the D (6 bases). V was shortened by 0 bases and J by 2 bases, with 23 bases between the two germline ends. The germline gives CDR1 WNHNN, CDR2 SYGVQD (reference sequence). CDR3 length equals 20 residues. CDR3 sequence: CASSESTLGGDGPPGNTIYF. Here the CDR3 DNA reads TGCGCCAGCAGTGAGTCGACCTTAGGGGGAGACGGGCCGCCTGGAAACACCATATATTTT.

The J gene is TRBJ1-2, the V gene TRBV9, with D possibly matching TRBD1 (5 bases). Trimming stripped 4 bases from V and 4 bases from J, with 17 bases between. From germline, CDR1 is SGDLS and CDR2 YYNGEE. This CDR3 region has 15 residues. CDR3 in amino acids: CASSTTGRLIYGYTF. CDR3 nucleotides: TGTGCCAGCAGCACAACGGGACGGTTGATCTATGGCTACACCTTC. The complete variable domain, with remaining parts taken from reference TRBV9 and TRBJ1-2, reads DSGVTQTPKHLITATGQRVTLRCSPRSGDLSVYWYQQSLDQGLQFLIQYYNGEERAKGNILERFSAQQFPDLHSELNLSSLELGDSALYFCASSTTGRLIYGYTFGSGTRLTVV.

The chain recombines TRBV28 with TRBJ1-2; D is unclear. From germline, CDR1 is MDHEN and CDR2 SYDVKM. The V end was cut by 5 bases, the J end by 5 bases, with 15 bases between. The CDR3 length is 14 residues. CDR3 sequence reads: CASSPAGNWYGYTF. CDR3 coding DNA: TGTGCCAGCAGTCCAGCAGGAAACTGGTATGGCTACACCTTC.

This clone was recorded a few times. The chain carries TRBV14 and TRBJ1-5; unclear D gene. Per germline, CDR1 SGHDN and CDR2 FVKESK. Deletions cut 8 bases from V and 0 bases from J, with 8 bases between. CDR3 length: 13 amino acids. CDR3 in DNA: TGTGCCAGCGCTACAGATAGCAATCAGCCCCAGCATTTT. Its protein product is CASATDSNQPQHF.

The V and J genes are TRBV7-2 and TRBJ2-7; perhaps TRBD1 as D (6 bases). V was cut by 4 bases and J by 3 bases, with 13 bases left in between. This CDR3 spans 14 amino acids. Germline V gives CDR1 SGHTA, CDR2 FQGNSA. The DNA for the CDR3 is TGTGCCAGCAGCTCCCGAAGGGGGAGCTACGAGCAGTACTTC. Its protein product is CASSSRRGSYEQYF.

The rearrangement uses TRBV7-2 and TRBJ2-7; 9 bases are shared with TRBD1. V trimming: 3 bases; J trimming: 5 bases; junction bases outside the gene matches: 2. CDR3 length equals 13 residues. CDR1 SGHTA and CDR2 FQGNSA come from the germline V gene. The CDR3 DNA reads as TGTGCCAGCAGCTTCGACAGGGGGGACGAGCAGTACTTC. It is translated as CASSFDRGDEQYF.

The gene calls are TRBV18 and TRBJ1-4; D is undetermined. The germline V and J ends were trimmed by 6 bases and 2 bases, with 16 bases remaining between them. Germline V gene sequence: CDR1 KGHSH, CDR2 LQKENI. This CDR3 has 16 amino acids. The CDR3 spells CASSPSPGTTNEKLFF. The CDR3 DNA follows: TGTGCCAGCTCTCCCTCTCCGGGTACGACTAATGAAAAACTGTTTTTT.

CDR3 in amino acids: CASSVAYSYNEQFF. CDR3 nucleotides: TGTGCCAGCAGTGTGGCGTACTCCTACAATGAGCAGTTCTTC. The chain is built from TRBV6-1 and TRBJ2-1; no reliable D call. This CDR3 comprises 14 residues. From germline, CDR1 is MNHNS and CDR2 SASEGT. Trimming removed 4 bases at V and 0 bases at J, with 7 bases between.

The genes are TRBV28 and TRBJ2-3, with TRBD2 matching over 10 bases. This CDR3 comprises 13 residues. V lost 9 bases and J lost 1; bases outside the gene matches: 1. Per germline, CDR1 MDHEN and CDR2 SYDVKM. Here the CDR3 DNA reads TGTGCCAGGGGGACTAGCGGCACAGATACGCAGTATTTT. Translated: CARGTSGTDTQYF. The full variable domain, rest sourced from reference TRBV28 and TRBJ2-3, is DVKVTQSSRYLVKRTGEKVFLECVQDMDHENMFWYRQDPGLGLRLIYFSYDVKMKEKGDIPEGYSVSREKKERFSLILESASTNQTSMYLCARGTSGTDTQYFGPGTRLTVL.

The table lists this clone with a count of one. The chain has TRBV7-6 and TRBJ2-5; D may be TRBD1 or TRBD2 (5 bases each). Per germline, CDR1 SGHVS and CDR2 FNYEAQ. The V gene lost 3 bases and the J gene lost 5 bases, with 10 bases spanning the gap. This CDR3 spans 13 amino acids. The CDR3 DNA follows: TGTGCCAGCAGCTTCGTCCGGGACGAGACCCAGTACTTC. Its protein is CASSFVRDETQYF.

The chain couples TRBV6-5 to TRBJ1-1, with D tentatively TRBD1 (6 bases). The CDR3 totals 12 residues. Germline CDR1 reads MNHEY; CDR2 reads SVGAGI. V was trimmed by 4 bases and J by 10 bases, leaving 13 bases between them. The CDR3 region has the DNA TGTGCCAGCAGTTCGAAGGGGGGGATAGCTTTCTTT. This gives the protein CASSSKGGIAFF.

The chain carries TRBV7-3 and TRBJ2-3, with a tentative D call TRBD1 (6 bases). Looked up from germline, CDR1 is SGHTA and CDR2 is FQGTGA. Trimming cost V 1 base and J 2 bases, with 10 bases left between them. The CDR3 runs 15 residues. The CDR3 protein is CASSLRGRPTDTQYF. In DNA, the CDR3 is TGTGCCAGCAGCTTAAGGGGGCGGCCCACAGATACGCAGTATTTT.